A selection of T cell receptor beta chains follows, all from one sample in a study of blood T cell repertoires in COVID-19. Only in-frame clones appear in the TCRdb table, and some are missing; sequencing was by immunoSEQ multiplex PCR. The table lists approximately 81,000 clones, around 88% of them singletons, with 1% to 1.5% in the top ten. The sample taken for sequencing was PBMCs or T cells enriched from blood (not recorded which). The receptors were sampled from a woman between 45 and 65 years old with acute COVID-19. CDR3s include the opening cysteine and the closing phenylalanine or tryptophan. A D gene is named only where the DNA matches it firmly. Only part of the rows carry a size: once, few, many, or a class if the clone is expanded.

d_call j_call cdr3_length v_call clone_size cdr3_aa cdr3_nt
- TRBJ1-1 17 TRBV4-1 - CASSHPRGGANSTEAFF TGCGCCAGCAGCCACCCAAGGGGGGGGGCAAATTCTACTGAAGCTTTCTTT
- TRBJ2-1 14 TRBV5-4 - CASSKEVRENEQFF TGTGCCAGCAGCAAAGAGGTTAGGGAGAATGAGCAGTTCTTC
- TRBJ2-5 14 TRBV5-6 - CASSLQSIQETQYF TGTGCCAGCAGCTTGCAGTCAATACAAGAGACCCAGTACTTC
- TRBJ1-5 15 TRBV30 few CAWSSGTRGRGPQHF TGTGCCTGGAGTTCCGGGACAAGGGGCCGGGGGCCCCAGCATTTT
- TRBJ1-2 13 TRBV27 - CASSLRGNYGYTF TGTGCCAGCAGTTTAAGAGGGAACTATGGCTACACCTTC
- TRBJ1-1 14 TRBV6-1 - CASSEVRGNTEAFF TGTGCCAGCAGTGAAGTTCGGGGTAACACTGAAGCTTTCTTT
TRBD1 TRBJ1-2 16 TRBV27 - CASSQLGTGSPLGYTF TGTGCCAGCAGTCAACTGGGGACAGGGTCGCCTTTGGGCTACACCTTC
TRBD2 TRBJ2-7 13 TRBV30 - CAWSRTSGARWYF TGTGCCTGGAGTAGGACTAGCGGGGCCCGGTGGTACTTC
- TRBJ2-2 15 TRBV6-5 - CASSYTRKSGRELFF TGTGCCAGCAGTTACACACGAAAGTCAGGCCGGGAGCTGTTTTTT
- TRBJ2-7 17 TRBV5-4 - CASSLGGPQGGPYEQYF TGTGCCAGCAGCCTGGGGGGTCCACAGGGGGGGCCCTACGAGCAGTACTTC
- TRBJ1-3 15 TRBV7-9 - CASSLGPGSGNTIYF TGTGCCAGCAGCTTAGGGCCCGGGTCCGGAAACACCATATATTTT
- TRBJ1-3 14 TRBV18 - CASSPGSSGNTIYF TGTGCCAGCTCACCAGGGAGCTCTGGAAACACCATATATTTT
TRBD1 TRBJ1-2 15 TRBV10-2 - CASSPDRGANYGYTF TGCGCCAGCAGCCCCGACAGGGGAGCTAACTATGGCTACACCTTC
- TRBJ2-1 16 TRBV11-1 - CASRNRDTLGYNEQFF TGTGCCAGCAGGAACCGGGACACTTTGGGCTACAATGAGCAGTTCTTC
- TRBJ2-1 17 TRBV19 once CASSIVSFASSYNEQFF TGTGCCAGTAGTATAGTATCTTTCGCTAGCTCCTACAATGAGCAGTTCTTC
- TRBJ1-6 13 TRBV28 - CASSLTVNSPLHF TGTGCCAGCTCCTTAACAGTTAATTCACCCCTCCACTTT
- TRBJ1-1 13 TRBV11-2 - CASTFTRNTEAFF TGTGCCAGCACCTTTACAAGGAACACTGAAGCTTTCTTT
- TRBJ2-2 15 TRBV5-4 - CASALGGRNTGELFF TGTGCCAGCGCCCTAGGGGGACGCAACACCGGGGAGCTGTTTTTT
TRBD2 TRBJ2-3 16 TRBV25-1 - CASSGGLAGAADTQYF TGTGCCAGCAGTGGGGGACTAGCGGGAGCCGCAGATACGCAGTATTTT
TRBD2 TRBJ2-3 14 TRBV2 once CASASGSRTDTQYF TGTGCCAGCGCTAGCGGGAGTAGGACAGATACGCAGTATTTT
- TRBJ1-2 13 TRBV14 - CASSQEPSSGYTF TGTGCCAGCAGCCAAGAACCTAGCAGTGGCTACACCTTC
TRBD2 TRBJ2-1 15 TRBV3-1/TRBV3-2 - CASSQDSGAYNEQFF TGTGCCAGCAGCCAAGATAGCGGGGCCTACAATGAGCAGTTCTTC
- TRBJ2-1 15 TRBV28 - CASSLPGFSYNEQFF TGTGCCAGCAGTTTACCGGGGTTCTCCTACAATGAGCAGTTCTTC
- TRBJ2-7 14 TRBV5-4 - CASSRDTGLYEQYF TGTGCCAGCAGCAGGGACACGGGGCTCTACGAGCAGTACTTC
TRBD2 TRBJ2-3 16 TRBV6-2/TRBV6-3 - CASSSRTSGYTDTQYF TGTGCCAGCAGTTCCAGAACTAGCGGCTACACAGATACGCAGTATTTT
TRBD1 TRBJ1-2 13 TRBV6-5 - CASSIRGGDGYTF TGTGCCAGCAGTATACGAGGGGGCGATGGCTACACCTTC
TRBD2 TRBJ2-5 15 TRBV15 once CATSRDPSGQETQYF TGTGCCACCAGCAGAGACCCTAGCGGCCAAGAGACCCAGTACTTC
- TRBJ1-1 17 TRBV7-8 few CASSESRAARRNTEAFF TGTGCCAGCAGCGAGTCTAGAGCAGCAAGAAGGAACACTGAAGCTTTCTTT